This paragraph reports one TCR beta chain. The sample belongs to a study of monozygotic twins with inflammatory bowel disease. The V gene's germline CDR1 is KGHSH and CDR2 LQKENI. The CDR3 sequence is 14 residues long. TCRdb processed the 5' RACE reads again and assigns one entry to each CDR3 protein, with no DNA. The repertoire shows about 210,000 distinct CDR3 sequences; the top ten hold 1.5% to 2%. Sequenced sample: blood. This clonotype was obtained from a human donor with ulcerative colitis or Crohn's disease, or a healthy co-twin of an affected twin (not recorded which). The chain carries TRBV18 and TRBJ1-1; TCRdb picks TRBD1, but there is no DNA to check that call. The CDR3 protein is CASSPQGSNTEAFF.